This T cell receptor beta chain was found in a study of CD8+ T cells in alopecia areata. For the study at large: Scoring of treated patients' severity used the percentage of affected scalp area.

Regarding the study as a whole: Tofacitinib produced a significant decrease in scalp clonality and in expanded CD8+ clones among the top 100. Many expanded lesional clones remained in scalp and blood on tofacitinib.

RNA was extracted and reverse transcribed into cDNA as the sequencing template. Repertoires were generated with immunoSEQ multiplex PCR, while TCRdb's copy carries only in-frame clones and drops some. The sample carries 110,000 or so clones, 55% to 60% recorded once. The CDR3 totals 15 residues. The V gene lost 2 bases and the J gene lost 5 bases, with 16 bases spanning the gap. Germline-derived CDR1 and CDR2 are SGDLS and YYNGEE. As regards this clone: Antigen specificity is unknown.

Described treatment: oral pan-JAK inhibitor, 5-10 mg twice daily. The rearrangement joins TRBV9 to TRBJ2-5; possible D gene TRBD2, 6 bases. This TCR derives from a human donor with alopecia areata. The sequences come from CD4+ T cells sorted from blood, collected at week 24, from a patient treated with tofacitinib. CDR3 loop: CASSVTGTERETQYF. The CDR3, as DNA: TGTGCCAGCAGCGTCACCGGGACTGAGAGGGAGACCCAGTACTTC.